This TCR beta chain was obtained from a study of blood T cell repertoires in COVID-19. Study context: T cells, B-cell-depleted T cells, or PBMCs supplied cDNA or gDNA.

Trimming took 4 bases from V and 1 from J; bases not matched to a gene: 7. The CDR3 consists of 15 residues. Per the germline V gene, CDR1 is SGDLS and CDR2 is YYNGEE. Methods used by the authors: Estimation of nucleated cell counts was performed using reference gene primer amplification. Measured with immunoSEQ multiplex PCR; TCRdb has only the in-frame clones, and not every one. V and J calls plus clone size are reproduced from that table; the DNA served to infer D and trimming. The table records around 280,000 clones, about nine tenths of them present only once. This clone showed up just once. Enrollees, about 18 to 89 years old, lived in approximately 25 US areas. Two negative PCRs, clearance, or symptom resolution had been documented for recovered Cohort 3 donors.

Sequenced sample: PBMCs or T cells enriched from blood (not recorded which). The chain links TRBV9 to TRBJ2-5; 7 nucleotides line up with TRBD2. The clonotype comes from a woman in her 40s who had recovered from COVID-19. The CDR3 nucleotides read TGTGCCAGCAGCCCACGGCTAGCGGCCCAAGAGACCCAGTACTTC. Its translation: CASSPRLAAQETQYF.